Shown below are 27 T cell receptor beta chains from a single sample sequenced in a study of CD8+CD57+ T cells in acquired aplastic anemia. Using genomic DNA as the template, TCR beta VDJ and CDR3 profiling was carried out. Via MiXCR, TCRdb re-called the reads, giving one row per CDR3 protein. Here the sample spans hundreds of thousands of distinct CDR3 sequences, about two thirds being singletons. Sequencing was carried out using sorted CD4+, CD8+, or CD8+CD57+ T cells (not recorded which) from PBMCs. These receptors were taken from a human donor in good health, serving as a control.

This clonotype was observed many times. CDR3 sequence: CSARGGGQDDEKLFF. Here the CDR3 DNA reads TGCAGTGCTAGAGGGGGGGGGCAGGACGATGAAAAACTGTTTTTT. The V call is TRBV20-1, the J call TRBJ1-4; a weak D match, TRBD1 (6 bases). This CDR3 has 15 residues. CDR1 is DFQATT, CDR2 SNEGSKA, per germline (reference sequence). The ends were cut back, 1 base at V and 6 bases at J, with 15 bases in the middle.

The rearrangement links TRBV7-2 to TRBJ1-4, with D uncertain. Germline CDR1 SGHTA, CDR2 FQGNSA. V was pared by 6 bases and J by 5 bases, with 10 bases between. CDR3 length: 13 amino acids. CDR3 residues: CASSSARNEKLFF. The CDR3 bases are TGTGCCAGCAGTTCCGCGCGAAATGAAAAACTGTTTTTT.

The chain joins TRBV12-3 or TRBV12-4 to TRBJ2-2; TRBD1 matches at 10 bases. This CDR3 has 15 amino acids. Germline trimming cut 6 bases from V and 17 bases from J; bases unmatched to any gene: 18. The CDR3 sequence is CASSQGQGIVSGFFF. CDR3 DNA: TGTGCCAGCAGCCAGGGACAGGGGATAGTCAGTGGGTTCTTTTTT.

The chain joins TRBV10-1 to TRBJ1-2, with D possibly matching TRBD1 (6 bases). The V end lost 3 bases, the J end lost 4 bases, and 15 bases lay between the germline ends. Per the germline V gene, CDR1 is WNHNN and CDR2 is SYGVQD (reference sequence). This CDR3 is built from 15 residues. The CDR3 here is CASSEGGGAGYGYTF. CDR3 sequence (DNA): TGCGCCAGCAGTGAAGGTGGGGGCGCCGGCTATGGCTACACCTTC.

The chain couples TRBV20-1 to TRBJ1-1, with D unclear. CDR3 length: 14 residues. The V end was cut by 0 bases, the J end by 4 bases, with 12 bases between. Germline V lookup: CDR1 DFQATT, CDR2 SNEGSKA (reference sequence). The CDR3 sequence is CSARDVAGTTEAFF. The CDR3 DNA sequence: TGCAGTGCTAGAGATGTAGCAGGCACCACTGAAGCTTTCTTT.

The V and J genes are TRBV20-1 and TRBJ2-1; the D is unclear. The V end lost 3 bases, the J end lost 6 bases, and 6 bases lay between the germline ends. The CDR3 runs to 11 residues. The germline V gene encodes CDR1 DFQATT and CDR2 SNEGSKA (reference sequence). In DNA form, the CDR3 reads TGCAGTGCTAGGGTGGCCAATGAGCAGTTCTTC. Residues: CSARVANEQFF.

This rearrangement joins TRBV14 to TRBJ1-2, with TRBD1 matching 8 bases. The germline gives CDR1 SGHDN, CDR2 FVKESK. The V gene end was trimmed by 5 bases and the J gene end by 4 bases; junction bases not matched to a gene: 6. The CDR3 totals 14 residues. This chain's CDR3 is CASSYRTGIYGYTF. In DNA form, the CDR3 reads TGTGCCAGCAGCTATCGGACAGGGATCTATGGCTACACCTTC.

This clonotype was counted at least ten times. The rearrangement uses TRBV19 and TRBJ1-6, with D unresolved. Germline CDR1 LNHDA, CDR2 SQIVND (reference sequence). The CDR3 loop spans 15 amino acids. V was cut by 3 bases and J by 6 bases, with 12 bases left in between. CDR3 amino acids: CASSMIGEVNSPLHF. The CDR3 nucleotides read TGTGCCAGTAGTATGATCGGGGAAGTTAATTCACCCCTCCACTTT.

Turning to this clonotype: At one of its ends the junction is not consistent with the germline gene, which may arise from a read error. The chain employs TRBV5-1 and TRBJ2-7; 7 bases line up with TRBD2. CDR3 length: 17 residues. Germline CDR1 and CDR2: SGHRS and YFSETQ. In DNA, the CDR3 is TGTGCCAGCAGCGGAGACGGTAGCGGGTGGGCATATGGCGAGCAGTACTTC. Translated, it gives CASSGDGSGWAYGEQYF.

This chain links TRBV7-9 with TRBJ2-1, with D perhaps TRBD2 (6 bases). This CDR3 has 14 residues. In germline, CDR1 is SEHNR, CDR2 FQNEAQ (reference sequence). Between the trimmed V and J ends, which lost 4 bases and 4 bases, there was a span of 11 bases. CDR3 region: CASSSRLVYNEQFF. CDR3 nucleotides: TGTGCCAGCAGCTCCAGACTAGTTTACAATGAGCAGTTCTTC.

The gene calls are TRBV11-1 and TRBJ1-5, with a tentative D call TRBD1 (6 bases). This CDR3 contains 17 residues. CDR1 and CDR2 from the germline V gene are SGHAT and FQDESV (reference sequence). The V gene lost 4 bases and the J gene lost 5 bases, with 21 bases spanning the gap. Here the CDR3 DNA reads TGTGCCAGCAGCTACAAGGGGCAGGGGATGGGTGATCAGCCCCAGCATTTT. Protein: CASSYKGQGMGDQPQHF.

Of note for this clonotype: A read error may produce the germline difference seen at one junction end. The chain employs TRBV7-3 and TRBJ1-1; TRBD1 agrees at 9 bases. CDR1 and CDR2 (germline): SGHTA, FQGTGA. This CDR3 has 14 amino acids. In DNA form, the CDR3 reads TGTACCAGCAGCTTGGGACAGGGCGGGACTGAAGCTTTCTTT. Its translation is CTSSLGQGGTEAFF.

The genes are TRBV6-2 or TRBV6-3 and TRBJ2-3, with 7 nucleotides matching TRBD2. Germline assignment: CDR1 MNHEY and CDR2 SVGEGT. V trimming: 7 bases; J trimming: 0 bases; junction bases outside the gene matches: 19. The CDR3 is 19 residues long. The CDR3 DNA follows: TGTGCCAGCAACCGGACTAGAAGGCTCCATGCCCCAAGCACAGATACGCAGTATTTT. This encodes CASNRTRRLHAPSTDTQYF.

The chain links TRBV12-3 or TRBV12-4 to TRBJ1-1; perhaps TRBD1 as D (5 bases). V lost 6 bases and J lost 10, with 12 bases in between. The CDR3 has 11 residues. This CDR3 reads CASSAGAGAFF. DNA for the CDR3: TGTGCCAGCAGCGCCGGGGCAGGAGCTTTCTTT.

The V gene is TRBV20-1, the J gene TRBJ2-3, with TRBD1 matching 8 bases. CDR3 size: 14 residues. V lost 1 base to trimming and J lost 6 bases; unmatched junction nucleotides: 6. Germline V lookup: CDR1 DFQATT, CDR2 SNEGSKA (reference sequence). CDR3: CSARAAGTGDTQYF. As DNA, the CDR3 is TGCAGTGCTAGAGCCGCCGGGACAGGCGATACGCAGTATTTT.

Concerning this clonotype itself: One junction end does not reproduce the germline sequence, and a read error may be involved. The chain couples TRBV9 to TRBJ1-1, with D possibly being TRBD1 (5 bases). Per the germline V gene, CDR1 is SGDLS and CDR2 is YYNGEE. The CDR3 contains 14 residues. This chain's CDR3 is CASSVEGSQTEEFF. CDR3 in DNA: TGTGCCAGCAGCGTGGAGGGGAGTCAAACTGAAGAGTTCTTC.

This chain uses TRBV19 with TRBJ1-2; a possible D gene is TRBD1 (5 bases). V gave up 4 bases and J gave up 8 bases, with 17 bases separating them. The germline CDR1 and CDR2 sequences are LNHDA and SQIVND (reference sequence). CDR3 length: 14 residues. The CDR3 region has the DNA TGTGCCAGTAGTACAAACGGGACGAGTGAAGGCTACACCTTC. The encoded protein is CASSTNGTSEGYTF.

The V call is TRBV7-2, the J call TRBJ1-6; D is perhaps TRBD1 (6 bases). V lost 0 bases, J lost 14 bases, and 11 bases lay in between. The CDR3 contains 13 residues. Germline CDR1 reads SGHTA; CDR2 reads FQGNSA. The CDR3 DNA sequence: TGTGCCAGCAGCTTAGCAACAGGGACGGCCCTCCACTTT. It encodes CASSLATGTALHF.

With respect to this clonotype: At one boundary the junction diverges from the germline segment, which might be a read error. The CDR3 loop reads CASRAELAEAYF. CDR3 DNA sequence: TGTGCCAGCAGGGCCGAGTTGGCTGAAGCTTACTTT. The rearrangement uses TRBV7-3 and TRBJ1-1; D not certain. The CDR3 runs to 12 residues. The germline CDR1 and CDR2 sequences are SGHTA and FQGTGA.

This chain uses TRBV7-3 with TRBJ2-7; TRBD1 is a possible D gene (6 bases). The V and J ends lost 5 bases and 13 bases respectively, with 24 bases between them. CDR1 is SGHTA and CDR2 is FQGTGA in the germline V gene. This CDR3 is built from 14 residues. The CDR3 DNA follows: TGTGCCAGCAGCGCGGACAGCATAAACACTGAAGCTTACTTC. Translating it yields CASSADSINTEAYF.

On this clonotype itself: Germline is not matched at one junction end, which may reflect a read error. The rearrangement links TRBV7-8 to TRBJ2-7; TRBD2 might be the D (6 bases). The CDR3 contains 13 residues. The germline CDR1 and CDR2 sequences are SGHVS and FQNEAQ. The DNA of the CDR3 is TGTGCCAGCACCTTCGGCACGGAGGGGACCTACGACTTC. This sequence encodes CASTFGTEGTYDF.

The chain links TRBV10-3 to TRBJ2-1, with 8 bases aligning to TRBD1. The germline gives CDR1 ENHRY, CDR2 SYGVKD. This CDR3 is 14 amino acids long. The ends lost 7 bases at V and 3 bases at J; junction bases unmatched: 5. In nucleotides, the CDR3 is TGTGCCATCAACCCGGGACAGGTCTACAATGAGCAGTTCTTC. This translates into CAINPGQVYNEQFF.

This clonotype was seen many times. The V gene is TRBV20-1, the J gene TRBJ2-5; D ambiguous. The V and J ends lost 0 bases and 5 bases respectively, with 16 bases between them. The CDR3 consists of 15 residues. CDR1 and CDR2 from the germline V gene are DFQATT and SNEGSKA (reference sequence). DNA for the CDR3: TGCAGTGCTAGAGATCTCATGGAAGGGTATGAGACCCAGTACTTC. The encoded protein is CSARDLMEGYETQYF.

Regarding this clonotype: The junction differs from germline at one of its ends, possibly a read error. The chain links TRBV5-1 to TRBJ1-4; the D gene is possibly TRBD1 (6 bases). The germline V gene has CDR1 SGHRS and CDR2 YFSETQ. The CDR3 loop spans 14 amino acids. The CDR3 DNA sequence: TGTGCCAGCAGGGAGAGGGGACACAGGACAGAACTGTTTTTT. Protein product: CASRERGHRTELFF.

A remark on this clonotype: A much larger clonotype is one base distant, so this may be a read error. The CDR3 nucleotides read TGTGCCGCCGGGACAGGGGTTTACAATGAGCAGCTCTTC. This codes for CAAGTGVYNEQLF. V and J are TRBV6-6 and TRBJ2-1, with 10 bases aligning to TRBD1. The CDR3 is made up of 13 amino acids. The germline gives CDR1 MNHNY, CDR2 SVGAGI (reference sequence).

The chain links TRBV7-9 to TRBJ2-2; D is unresolved. The length of the CDR3 is 16 residues. Trimming shortened V by 0 bases and J by 3 bases, and 11 bases separated the two germline ends. CDR1 and CDR2 (germline): SEHNR, FQNEAQ (reference sequence). CDR3 sequence reads: CASSLAEGEYTGELFF. The CDR3 bases are TGTGCCAGCAGCTTAGCGGAAGGTGAGTACACCGGGGAGCTGTTTTTT.

The J gene is TRBJ1-2, the V gene TRBV20-1; D call uncertain. Germline CDR1 DFQATT, CDR2 SNEGSKA (reference sequence). CDR3 length equals 15 residues. V was trimmed by 6 bases and J by 8 bases, leaving 25 bases between them. CDR3 nucleotide sequence: TGCAGTGCGTTCGGACCCAAGGGCACTGTAGGAGGCTACACCTTC. Its protein product is CSAFGPKGTVGGYTF.